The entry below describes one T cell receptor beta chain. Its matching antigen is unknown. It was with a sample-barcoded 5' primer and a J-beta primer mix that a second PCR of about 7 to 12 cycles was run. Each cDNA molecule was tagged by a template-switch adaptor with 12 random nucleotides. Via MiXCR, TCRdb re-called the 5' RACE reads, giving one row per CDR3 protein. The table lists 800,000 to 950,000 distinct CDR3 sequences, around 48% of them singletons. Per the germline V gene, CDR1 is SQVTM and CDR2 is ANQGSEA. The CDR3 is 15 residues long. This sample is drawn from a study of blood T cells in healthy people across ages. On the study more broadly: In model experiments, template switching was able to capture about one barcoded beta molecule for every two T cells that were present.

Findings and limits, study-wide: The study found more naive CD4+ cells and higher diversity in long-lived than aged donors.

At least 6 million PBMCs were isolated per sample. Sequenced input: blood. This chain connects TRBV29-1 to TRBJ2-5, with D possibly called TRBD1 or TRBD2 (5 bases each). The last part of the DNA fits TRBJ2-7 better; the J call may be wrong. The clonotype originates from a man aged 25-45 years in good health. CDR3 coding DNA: TGCAGCGTGGCCGGAATAGGGACGTTGCCCTACGAGCAGTACTTC. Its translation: CSVAGIGTLPYEQYF.